These T cell receptor beta chains were read from a single sample in a study of blood T cell repertoires in COVID-19. Repertoires were generated with immunoSEQ multiplex PCR, while TCRdb's copy carries only in-frame clones and drops some. The sample shows under 150,000 clones, 80% to 90% of them seen only once. Material: peripheral blood. The receptors come from a middle-aged woman with acute or convalescent COVID-19. Each CDR3 is given without its conserved first and last residue. Each record gives: J gene, V gene, CDR3 protein.

j_call: TRBJ1-5
v_call: TRBV30
cdr3_aa: AWSKDRGGNQPQH

j_call: TRBJ1-1
v_call: TRBV7-2
cdr3_aa: ASSEAPNTEAF

j_call: TRBJ1-1
v_call: TRBV14
cdr3_aa: ASSQGVLPTEAF

j_call: TRBJ1-2
v_call: TRBV2
cdr3_aa: ASSLTRKAYGYT

j_call: TRBJ1-1
v_call: TRBV12-3/TRBV12-4
cdr3_aa: ASSGGSNTEAF

j_call: TRBJ2-3
v_call: TRBV5-1
cdr3_aa: ASSFPGEDTQY

j_call: TRBJ2-1
v_call: TRBV27
cdr3_aa: ASSFASGTGGINEQF

j_call: TRBJ2-7
v_call: TRBV15
cdr3_aa: ATSRDLGGSSYEQY

j_call: TRBJ1-2
v_call: TRBV19
cdr3_aa: ASSRQGTNYGYT

j_call: TRBJ2-2
v_call: TRBV5-1
cdr3_aa: ASSPGTANTGELF

j_call: TRBJ2-1
v_call: TRBV7-6
cdr3_aa: ASSPRPGASTYNEQF

j_call: TRBJ1-1
v_call: TRBV19
cdr3_aa: ASSRDREGQAF

j_call: TRBJ2-7
v_call: TRBV7-3
cdr3_aa: ASSTGQGTYEQY

j_call: TRBJ2-1
v_call: TRBV5-1
cdr3_aa: ASSLDLAGSNEQF

j_call: TRBJ2-3
v_call: TRBV3-1/TRBV3-2
cdr3_aa: ASSPLISGGSTDTQY

j_call: TRBJ2-1
v_call: TRBV25-1
cdr3_aa: ATASTGVNEQF

j_call: TRBJ1-5
v_call: TRBV18
cdr3_aa: ASSATGAVQPQH

j_call: TRBJ2-7
v_call: TRBV25-1
cdr3_aa: ASSGLASSYEQY

j_call: TRBJ1-2
v_call: TRBV29-1
cdr3_aa: SASTGAGYT

j_call: TRBJ2-1
v_call: TRBV19
cdr3_aa: ASSPPGQGDEQF

j_call: TRBJ1-1
v_call: TRBV12-5
cdr3_aa: ASGLGVNTEAF

j_call: TRBJ1-5
v_call: TRBV18
cdr3_aa: ASSLQRGNQPQH

j_call: TRBJ2-3
v_call: TRBV6-5
cdr3_aa: ASSYRREGDTQY

j_call: TRBJ1-3
v_call: TRBV9
cdr3_aa: ASSVDPGTSGNTIY

j_call: TRBJ1-2
v_call: TRBV20-1
cdr3_aa: SLEQVYGYT

j_call: TRBJ2-3
v_call: TRBV7-9
cdr3_aa: ASSPSIGGVDTQY

j_call: TRBJ2-5
v_call: TRBV7-8
cdr3_aa: ASSSGLAGSKTQY

j_call: TRBJ2-7
v_call: TRBV4-3
cdr3_aa: ASSQDPSGGLSSYEQY

j_call: TRBJ1-1
v_call: TRBV4-1
cdr3_aa: ASRSTGGYTEAF

j_call: TRBJ2-7
v_call: TRBV5-1
cdr3_aa: ASSPWDSGNEQY

j_call: TRBJ1-2
v_call: TRBV14
cdr3_aa: ASSPADRVGGYT

j_call: TRBJ2-7
v_call: TRBV5-8
cdr3_aa: ASSRDNSYEQY

j_call: TRBJ1-1
v_call: TRBV27
cdr3_aa: ASSLRQGNTEAF

j_call: TRBJ2-7
v_call: TRBV12-3/TRBV12-4
cdr3_aa: ASGGGSEQY

j_call: TRBJ1-1
v_call: TRBV7-9
cdr3_aa: ASSLGLGQGAVNTEAF

j_call: TRBJ2-5
v_call: TRBV7-3
cdr3_aa: ASSLSGGADETQY

j_call: TRBJ2-7
v_call: TRBV9
cdr3_aa: ASSASGVGSYEQY

j_call: TRBJ1-2
v_call: TRBV23-1
cdr3_aa: ASSQSRNRSYGYT

j_call: TRBJ2-2
v_call: TRBV4-1
cdr3_aa: ASSQEGQVGGELF

j_call: TRBJ2-3
v_call: TRBV7-2
cdr3_aa: ASSAPGLAGARTDTQY

j_call: TRBJ1-2
v_call: TRBV20-1
cdr3_aa: SATGEWSYT

j_call: TRBJ2-7
v_call: TRBV10-3
cdr3_aa: AIRGTSGRTSYEQY

j_call: TRBJ2-7
v_call: TRBV6-5
cdr3_aa: ASSLGGASYEQY

j_call: TRBJ1-2
v_call: TRBV19
cdr3_aa: ASSESYYGYT

j_call: TRBJ1-4
v_call: TRBV27
cdr3_aa: ASSLISQVQEKLF

j_call: TRBJ2-1
v_call: TRBV6-5
cdr3_aa: ASSYSYRLAANEQF

j_call: TRBJ2-7
v_call: TRBV6-5
cdr3_aa: ASNLHFREAYEQY

j_call: TRBJ2-1
v_call: TRBV15
cdr3_aa: ATHWSGRGDNEQF

j_call: TRBJ1-6
v_call: TRBV5-4
cdr3_aa: ASSPGGLYNSPLH

j_call: TRBJ1-1
v_call: TRBV28
cdr3_aa: ASRTGAGGMAVVTEAF

j_call: TRBJ1-4
v_call: TRBV19
cdr3_aa: ASSTETGRKLF

j_call: TRBJ1-5
v_call: TRBV7-2
cdr3_aa: ASSLIADQPQH

j_call: TRBJ1-5
v_call: TRBV7-2
cdr3_aa: ASSLDRDRNQPQH

j_call: TRBJ2-7
v_call: TRBV11-2
cdr3_aa: ASSLEVSGTYEQY

j_call: TRBJ2-4
v_call: TRBV19
cdr3_aa: ASSIAGGKNIQY